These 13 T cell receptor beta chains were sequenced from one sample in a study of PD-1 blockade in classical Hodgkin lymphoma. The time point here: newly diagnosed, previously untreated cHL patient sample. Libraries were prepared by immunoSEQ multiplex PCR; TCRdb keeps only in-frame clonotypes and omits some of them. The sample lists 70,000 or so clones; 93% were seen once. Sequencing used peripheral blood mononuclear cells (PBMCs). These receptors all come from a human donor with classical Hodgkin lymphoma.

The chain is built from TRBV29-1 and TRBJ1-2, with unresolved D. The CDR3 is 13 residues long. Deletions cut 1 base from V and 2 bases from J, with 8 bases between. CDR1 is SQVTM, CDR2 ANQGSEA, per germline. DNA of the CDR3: TGCAGCGTTGAAGCTTGGCAGAACTATGGCTACACCTTC. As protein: CSVEAWQNYGYTF.

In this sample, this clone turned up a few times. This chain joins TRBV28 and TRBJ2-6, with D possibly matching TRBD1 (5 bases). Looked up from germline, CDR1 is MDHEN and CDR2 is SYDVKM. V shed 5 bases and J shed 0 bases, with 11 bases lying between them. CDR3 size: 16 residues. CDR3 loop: CASSRQPSSGANVLTF. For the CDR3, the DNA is TGTGCCAGCAGTCGACAGCCTAGCTCTGGGGCCAACGTCCTGACTTTC. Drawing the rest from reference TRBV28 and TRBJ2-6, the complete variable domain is DVKVTQSSRYLVKRTGEKVFLECVQDMDHENMFWYRQDPGLGLRLIYFSYDVKMKEKGDIPEGYSVSREKKERFSLILESASTNQTSMYLCASSRQPSSGANVLTFGAGSRLTVL.

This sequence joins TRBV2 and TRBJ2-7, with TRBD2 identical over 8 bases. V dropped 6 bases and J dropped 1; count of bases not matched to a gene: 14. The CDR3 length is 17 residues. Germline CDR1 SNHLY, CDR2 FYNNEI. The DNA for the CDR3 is TGTGCCAGCAGCGTTGGGACTAGATCTCGAGGGTCCTACGAGCAGTACTTC. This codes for CASSVGTRSRGSYEQYF.

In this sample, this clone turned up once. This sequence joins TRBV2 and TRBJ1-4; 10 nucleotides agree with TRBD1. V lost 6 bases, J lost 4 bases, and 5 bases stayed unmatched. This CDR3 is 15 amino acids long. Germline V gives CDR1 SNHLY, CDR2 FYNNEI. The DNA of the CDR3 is TGTGCCAGCAGGGGACAGGGGTTCGGTAATGAAAAACTGTTTTTT. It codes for CASRGQGFGNEKLFF. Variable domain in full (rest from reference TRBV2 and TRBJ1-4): EPEVTQTPSHQVTQMGQEVILRCVPISNHLYFYWYRQILGQKVEFLVSFYNNEISEKSEIFDDQFSVERPDGSNFTLKIRSTKLEDSAMYFCASRGQGFGNEKLFFGSGTQLSVL.

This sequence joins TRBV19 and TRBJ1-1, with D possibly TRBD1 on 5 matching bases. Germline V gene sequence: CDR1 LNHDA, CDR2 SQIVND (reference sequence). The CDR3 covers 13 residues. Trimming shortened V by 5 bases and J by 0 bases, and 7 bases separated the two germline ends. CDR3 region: CASSWGVNTEAFF. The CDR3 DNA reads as TGTGCCAGTAGTTGGGGGGTGAACACTGAAGCTTTCTTT. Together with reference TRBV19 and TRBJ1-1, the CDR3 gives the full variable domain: DGGITQSPKYLFRKEGQNVTLSCEQNLNHDAMYWYRQDPGQGLRLIYYSQIVNDFQKGDIAEGYSVSREKKESFPLTVTSAQKNPTAFYLCASSWGVNTEAFFGQGTRLTVV.

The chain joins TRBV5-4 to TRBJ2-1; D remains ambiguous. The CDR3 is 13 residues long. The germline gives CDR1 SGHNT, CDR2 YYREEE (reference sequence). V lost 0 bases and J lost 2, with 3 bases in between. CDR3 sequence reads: CASSLVAYNEQFF. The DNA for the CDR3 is TGTGCCAGCAGCTTGGTGGCCTACAATGAGCAGTTCTTC.

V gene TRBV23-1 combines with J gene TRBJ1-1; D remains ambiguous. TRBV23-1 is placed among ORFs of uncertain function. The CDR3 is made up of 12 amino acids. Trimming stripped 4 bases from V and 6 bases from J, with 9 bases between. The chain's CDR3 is CASSLKSPEAFF. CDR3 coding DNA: TGCGCCAGCAGTCTAAAGAGTCCTGAAGCTTTCTTT.

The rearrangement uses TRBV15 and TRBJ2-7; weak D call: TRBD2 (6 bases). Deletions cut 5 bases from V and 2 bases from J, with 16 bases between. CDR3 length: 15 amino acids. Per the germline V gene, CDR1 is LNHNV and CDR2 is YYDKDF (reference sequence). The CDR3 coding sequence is TGTGCCACCAGCCCCTTGCGGGGAGGTGCCTACGAGCAGTACTTC. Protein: CATSPLRGGAYEQYF. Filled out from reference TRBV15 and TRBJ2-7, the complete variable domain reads DAMVIQNPRYQVTQFGKPVTLSCSQTLNHNVMYWYQQKSSQAPKLLFHYYDKDFNNEADTPDNFQSRRPNTSFCFLDIRSPGLGDTAMYLCATSPLRGGAYEQYFGPGTRLTVT.

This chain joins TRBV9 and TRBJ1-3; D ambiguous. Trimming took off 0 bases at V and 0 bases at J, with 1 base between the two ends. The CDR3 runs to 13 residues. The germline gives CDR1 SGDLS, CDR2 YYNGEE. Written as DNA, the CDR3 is TGTGCCAGCAGCGTAGCCTCTGGAAACACCATATATTTT. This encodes CASSVASGNTIYF.

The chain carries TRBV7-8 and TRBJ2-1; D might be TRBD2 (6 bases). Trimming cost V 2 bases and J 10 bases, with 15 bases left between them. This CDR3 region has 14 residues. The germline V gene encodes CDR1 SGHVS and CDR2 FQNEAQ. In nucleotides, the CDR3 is TGTGCCAGCAGCTTACCCGGGACTGTCGTCGAGCAGTTCTTC. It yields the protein CASSLPGTVVEQFF.

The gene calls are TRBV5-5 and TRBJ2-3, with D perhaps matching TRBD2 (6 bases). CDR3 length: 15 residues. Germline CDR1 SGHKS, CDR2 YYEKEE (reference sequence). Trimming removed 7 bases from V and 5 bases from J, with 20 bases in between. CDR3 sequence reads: CASRRETSRGDTQYF. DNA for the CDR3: TGTGCCAGCCGACGGGAGACATCAAGGGGAGATACGCAGTATTTT.

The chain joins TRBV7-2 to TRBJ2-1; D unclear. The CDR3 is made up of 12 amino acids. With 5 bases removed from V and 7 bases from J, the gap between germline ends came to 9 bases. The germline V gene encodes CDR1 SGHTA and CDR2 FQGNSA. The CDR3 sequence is CASSHQTNEQFF. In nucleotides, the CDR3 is TGTGCCAGCAGCCACCAGACGAATGAGCAGTTCTTC.

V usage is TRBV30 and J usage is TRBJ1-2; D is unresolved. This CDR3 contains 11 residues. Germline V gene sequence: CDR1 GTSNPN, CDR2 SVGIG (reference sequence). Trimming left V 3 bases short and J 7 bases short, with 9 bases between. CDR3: CAWRYAGGYTF. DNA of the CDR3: TGTGCCTGGAGGTATGCGGGTGGCTACACCTTC.